This TCR beta chain was observed in a study of breast tumors, draining lymph nodes, adjacent tissues. The study, taken as a whole, reports: Tumor and nontumor repertoires were significantly more similar in luminal-like than in basal-like breast cancer.

TCRdb ran MiXCR on the multiplex PCR reads and lists one entry per CDR3 protein. The repertoire consists of approximately 230,000 distinct CDR3 sequences, with less than 35% occurring once and the leading ten covering 3.6%. On this clonotype itself: Its target is unknown.

V was shortened by 3 bases and J by 0 bases, with 12 bases between the two germline ends. CDR1 is PRHDT and CDR2 is FYEKMQ in the germline V gene (reference sequence). CDR3 length: 17 amino acids. Samples came from axillary lymph nodes draining the breast cancer. The sequencing input was axillary lymph node tissue. J is TRBJ1-6 and V is TRBV13, with D tentatively TRBD1 (5 bases). This TCR derives from a female donor with breast cancer. Some clones in this sample may be carry-over from other donors' samples. The CDR3 bases are TGTGCCAGCAGCTTTCCGACAGAGAGCTCCTATAATTCACCCCTCCACTTT. This translates into CASSFPTESSYNSPLHF.